Shown below are 12 T cell receptor beta chains from a single sample sequenced in a study of blood T cell repertoires in COVID-19. This table comes from immunoSEQ multiplex PCR, and its TCRdb copy is limited to in-frame clones, with some not included. The table has 250,000 or so clones, about 87% seen once; the top ten hold 1.6%. Sequencing was performed on PBMCs or T cells enriched from blood (not recorded which). The receptors originated from a woman in her 50s who had recovered from COVID-19.

The V and J genes are TRBV19 and TRBJ2-5; the D gene is possibly TRBD2 (5 bases). The length of the CDR3 is 14 residues. Germline values: CDR1 LNHDA, CDR2 SQIVND (reference sequence). The V end was cut by 2 bases, the J end by 0 bases, with 7 bases between. Written as DNA, the CDR3 is TGTGCCAGTAGTATAATCGGGAACCAAGAGACCCAGTACTTC. Protein sequence: CASSIIGNQETQYF.

V is TRBV5-1 and J is TRBJ2-6; TRBD1 aligns across 8 bases. Trimming took 3 bases from V and 2 from J; bases not matched to a gene: 7. Germline V gene data show CDR1 as SGHRS and CDR2 as YFSETQ. The CDR3 contains 17 residues. CDR3 bases: TGCGCCAGCAGCTCTGGACAGGGAAATCCTGGGGCCAACGTCCTGACTTTC. This gives the protein CASSSGQGNPGANVLTF.

The V and J genes are TRBV15 and TRBJ1-4; no reliable D call. Germline-derived CDR1 and CDR2 are LNHNV and YYDKDF (reference sequence). The CDR3 totals 13 residues. V lost 3 bases, J lost 5 bases, and 7 bases lay in between. The CDR3 protein is CATSRGGNEKLFF. CDR3 coding DNA: TGTGCCACCAGCAGGGGAGGGAATGAAAAACTGTTTTTT. The full variable domain, rest sourced from reference TRBV15 and TRBJ1-4, is DAMVIQNPRYQVTQFGKPVTLSCSQTLNHNVMYWYQQKSSQAPKLLFHYYDKDFNNEADTPDNFQSRRPNTSFCFLDIRSPGLGDTAMYLCATSRGGNEKLFFGSGTQLSVL.

This chain joins TRBV27 and TRBJ1-2; D might be TRBD1 (6 bases). The ends were cut back, 4 bases at V and 8 bases at J, with 17 bases in the middle. Looked up from germline, CDR1 is MNHEY and CDR2 is SMNVEV (reference sequence). This CDR3 has 14 residues. CDR3 coding DNA: TGTGCCAGCAGTTGGGGACACCTCAGGGAAGGCTACACCTTC. Translation: CASSWGHLREGYTF.

The chain links TRBV7-3 to TRBJ1-1; no definite D call. Germline values: CDR1 SGHTA, CDR2 FQGTGA. The CDR3 totals 13 residues. Trimming removed 3 bases from V and 4 bases from J, with 9 bases in between. The CDR3, as DNA: TGTGCCAGCAGCTTCCGACGGGGCACTGAAGCTTTCTTT. Translation: CASSFRRGTEAFF. The whole variable domain, remainder taken from reference TRBV7-3 and TRBJ1-1, is GAGVSQTPSNKVTEKGKYVELRCDPISGHTALYWYRQSLGQGPEFLIYFQGTGAADDSGLPNDRFFAVRPEGSVSTLKIQRTERGDSAVYLCASSFRRGTEAFFGQGTRLTVV.

This clone was seen just once. The chain recombines TRBV6-5 with TRBJ2-1, with TRBD1 identical over 10 bases. V gave up 3 bases and J gave up 6 bases; unmatched junction bases: 2. The CDR3 extends over 14 amino acids. The V gene's germline CDR1 is MNHEY and CDR2 SVGAGI. The CDR3 DNA is TGTGCCAGCAGTTATGACAGGGGGCGCAATGAGCAGTTCTTC. Protein product: CASSYDRGRNEQFF.

The V and J genes are TRBV21-1 and TRBJ1-5; TRBD1, as called in the table, went unchecked against the DNA. TRBV21-1 corresponds to a pseudogene. CDR3 length: 13 amino acids. CDR3 coding DNA: TGTGCCAGCAGCAAAGATGGACAACAGCCCCAGCATTTT. Its protein is CASSKDGQQPQHF.

The chain links TRBV19 to TRBJ1-1; D not resolved. CDR3 length equals 15 residues. In germline, CDR1 is LNHDA, CDR2 SQIVND (reference sequence). The germline V and J ends were trimmed by 4 bases and 0 bases, with 12 bases remaining between them. The CDR3 sequence: CASSTIQTLNTEAFF. The CDR3 nucleotides read TGTGCCAGTAGTACCATACAGACCCTGAACACTGAAGCTTTCTTT.

The genes are TRBV6-5 and TRBJ2-7; the match to TRBD1 covers 9 bases. Per the germline V gene, CDR1 is MNHEY and CDR2 is SVGAGI. Losses at the gene ends were 6 bases for V and 3 bases for J; bases not matched to a gene: 6. The CDR3 has 14 residues. The chain's CDR3 is CASRPRDRVYEQYF. The CDR3 coding sequence is TGTGCCAGCAGACCCCGGGACAGGGTCTACGAGCAGTACTTC.

The chain joins TRBV2 to TRBJ2-5; D not certain. In germline, CDR1 is SNHLY, CDR2 FYNNEI. Between the trimmed V and J ends, which lost 4 bases and 5 bases, there was a span of 8 bases. The CDR3 loop spans 12 amino acids. The CDR3 spells CASSGVRETQYF. The CDR3 DNA reads TGTGCCAGCAGTGGTGTGCGGGAGACCCAGTACTTC.

The chain recombines TRBV11-2 with TRBJ2-7; D is perhaps TRBD2 (6 bases). Germline assignment: CDR1 SGHAT and CDR2 FQNNGV. V was cut by 3 bases and J by 5 bases, with 8 bases left in between. The CDR3 has 12 residues. CDR3 nucleotide sequence: TGTGCCAGCAGCTTTGGCGGGAACGAGCAGTACTTC. Its protein product is CASSFGGNEQYF.

This chain connects TRBV3-1 (or the pseudogene TRBV3-2) to TRBJ2-1, with D possibly being TRBD2 (6 bases). Germline V gives CDR1 LGHDT, CDR2 YNNKEL (reference sequence). This CDR3 contains 14 residues. Trimming took off 1 base at V and 9 bases at J, with 13 bases between the two ends. In DNA form, the CDR3 reads TGTGCCAGCAGCCAAGCGGAGGGGTTGGGTGAGCAGTTCTTC. It encodes CASSQAEGLGEQFF.